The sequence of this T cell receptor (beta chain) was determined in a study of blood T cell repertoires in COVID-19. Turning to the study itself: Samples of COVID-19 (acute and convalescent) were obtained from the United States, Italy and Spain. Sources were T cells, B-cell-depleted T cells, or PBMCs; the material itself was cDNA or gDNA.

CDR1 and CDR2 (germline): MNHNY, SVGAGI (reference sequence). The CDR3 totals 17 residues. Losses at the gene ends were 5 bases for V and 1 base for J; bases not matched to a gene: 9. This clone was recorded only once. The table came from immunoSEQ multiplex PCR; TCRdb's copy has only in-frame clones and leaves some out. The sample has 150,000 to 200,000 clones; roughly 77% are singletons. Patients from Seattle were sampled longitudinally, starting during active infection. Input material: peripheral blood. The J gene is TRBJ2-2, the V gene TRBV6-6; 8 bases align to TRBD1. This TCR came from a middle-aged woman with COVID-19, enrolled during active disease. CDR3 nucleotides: TGTGCCAGCAGTCAGACCCCCGGGACAGGGAACACCGGGGAGCTGTTTTTT. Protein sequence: CASSQTPGTGNTGELFF.